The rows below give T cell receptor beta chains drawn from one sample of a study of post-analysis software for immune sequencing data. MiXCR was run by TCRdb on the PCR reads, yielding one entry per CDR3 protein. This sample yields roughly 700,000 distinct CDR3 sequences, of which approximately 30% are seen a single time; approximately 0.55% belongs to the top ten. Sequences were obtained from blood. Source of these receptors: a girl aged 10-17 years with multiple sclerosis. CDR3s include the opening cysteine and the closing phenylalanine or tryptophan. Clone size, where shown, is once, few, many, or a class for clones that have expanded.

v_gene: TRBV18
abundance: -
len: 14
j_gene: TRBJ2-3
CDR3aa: CASSPRLSKDSQYF

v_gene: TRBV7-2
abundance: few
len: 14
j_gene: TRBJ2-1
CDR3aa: CASSPRRGRDEQFF

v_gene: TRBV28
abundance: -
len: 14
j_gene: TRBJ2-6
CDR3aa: CASRFRATANVLTF

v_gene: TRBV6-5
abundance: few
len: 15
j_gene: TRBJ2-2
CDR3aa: CASSYDVSNTGERFF

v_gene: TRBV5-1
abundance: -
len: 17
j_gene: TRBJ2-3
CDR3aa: CASSPGLTSGIPDTQYF

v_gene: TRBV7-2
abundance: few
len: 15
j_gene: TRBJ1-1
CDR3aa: CASSAIPGAGAEAFF

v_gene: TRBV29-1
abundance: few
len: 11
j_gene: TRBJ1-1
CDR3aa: CSAGLNTEAFF

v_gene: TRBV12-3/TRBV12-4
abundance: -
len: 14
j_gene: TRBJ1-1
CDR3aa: CASSPGQGYAEAFF

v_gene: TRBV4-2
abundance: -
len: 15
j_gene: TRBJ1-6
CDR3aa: CASSQGTDYNSPLHF

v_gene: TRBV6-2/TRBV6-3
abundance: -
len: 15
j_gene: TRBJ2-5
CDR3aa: CASSHPLEYQEAQYF

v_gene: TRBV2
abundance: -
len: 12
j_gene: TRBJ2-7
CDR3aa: CASRGSYYEQYF

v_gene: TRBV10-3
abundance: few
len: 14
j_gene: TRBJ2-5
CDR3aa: CAISESAGSETQYF

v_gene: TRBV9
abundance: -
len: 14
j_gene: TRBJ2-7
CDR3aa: CASSVSGSSHEQYF

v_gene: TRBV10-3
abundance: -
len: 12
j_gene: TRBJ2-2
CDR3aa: CAAGQGTGELFF

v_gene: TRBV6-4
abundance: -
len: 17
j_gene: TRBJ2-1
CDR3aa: CASRDSTQSRGGNEQFF

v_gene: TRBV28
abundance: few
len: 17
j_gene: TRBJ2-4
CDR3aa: CASSRLETTLAKNIQYF